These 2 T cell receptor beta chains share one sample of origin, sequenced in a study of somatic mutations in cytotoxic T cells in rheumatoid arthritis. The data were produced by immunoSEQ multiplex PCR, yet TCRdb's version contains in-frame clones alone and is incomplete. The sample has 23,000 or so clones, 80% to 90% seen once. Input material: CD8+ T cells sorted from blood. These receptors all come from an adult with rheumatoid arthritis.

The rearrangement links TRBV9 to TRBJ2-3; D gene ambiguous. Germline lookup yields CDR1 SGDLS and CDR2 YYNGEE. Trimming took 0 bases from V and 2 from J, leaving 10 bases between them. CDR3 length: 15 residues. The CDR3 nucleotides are TGTGCCAGCAGCGTAGGACCGCCCTACACAGATACGCAGTATTTT. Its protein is CASSVGPPYTDTQYF.

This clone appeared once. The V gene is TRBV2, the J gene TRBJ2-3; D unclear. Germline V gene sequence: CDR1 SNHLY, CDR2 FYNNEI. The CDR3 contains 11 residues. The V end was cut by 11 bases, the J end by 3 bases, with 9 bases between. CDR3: CALRKTDTQYF. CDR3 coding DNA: TGTGCCCTCCGGAAGACAGATACGCAGTATTTT.